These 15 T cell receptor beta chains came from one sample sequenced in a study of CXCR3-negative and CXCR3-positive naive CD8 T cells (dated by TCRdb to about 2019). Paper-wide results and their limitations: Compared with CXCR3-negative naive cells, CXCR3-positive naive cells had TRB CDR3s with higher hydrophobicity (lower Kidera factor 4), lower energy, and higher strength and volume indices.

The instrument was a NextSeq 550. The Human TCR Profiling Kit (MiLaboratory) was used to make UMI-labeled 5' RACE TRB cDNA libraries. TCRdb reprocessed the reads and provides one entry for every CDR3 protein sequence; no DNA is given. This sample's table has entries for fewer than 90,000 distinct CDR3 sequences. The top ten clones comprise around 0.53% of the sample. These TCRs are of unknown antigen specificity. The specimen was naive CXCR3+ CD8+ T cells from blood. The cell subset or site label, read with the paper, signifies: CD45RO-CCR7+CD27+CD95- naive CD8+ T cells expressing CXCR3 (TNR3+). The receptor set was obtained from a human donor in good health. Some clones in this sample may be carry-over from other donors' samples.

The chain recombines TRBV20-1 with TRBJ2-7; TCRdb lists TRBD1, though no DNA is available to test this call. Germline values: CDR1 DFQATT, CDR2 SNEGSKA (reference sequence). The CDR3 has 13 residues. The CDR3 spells CSAPPRDSYEQYF.

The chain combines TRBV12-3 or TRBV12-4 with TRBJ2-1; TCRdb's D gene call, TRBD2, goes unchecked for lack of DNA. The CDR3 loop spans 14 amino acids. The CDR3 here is CASSSSSGAGEQFF.

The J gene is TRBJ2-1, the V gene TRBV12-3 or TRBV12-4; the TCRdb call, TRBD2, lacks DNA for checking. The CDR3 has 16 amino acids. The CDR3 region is CASSPHIRVELAGQFF.

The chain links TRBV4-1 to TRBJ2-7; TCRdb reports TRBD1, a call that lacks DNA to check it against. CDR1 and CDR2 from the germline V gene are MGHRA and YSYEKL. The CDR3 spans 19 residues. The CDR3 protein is CASSQEWFIDRIPSYEQYF.

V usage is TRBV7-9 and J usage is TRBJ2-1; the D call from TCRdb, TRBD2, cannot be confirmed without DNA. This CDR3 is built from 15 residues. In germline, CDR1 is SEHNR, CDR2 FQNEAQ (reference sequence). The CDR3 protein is CASSLTSGTYNEQFF.

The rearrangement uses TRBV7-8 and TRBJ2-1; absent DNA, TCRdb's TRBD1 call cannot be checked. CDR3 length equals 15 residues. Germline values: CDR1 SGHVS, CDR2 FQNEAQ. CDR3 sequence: CASSLEGQGYNEQFF. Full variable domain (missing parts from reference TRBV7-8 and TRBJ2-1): GAGVSQSPRYKVAKRGQDVALRCDPISGHVSLFWYQQALGQGPEFLTYFQNEAQLDKSGLPSDRFFAERPEGSVSTLKIQRTQQEDSAVYLCASSLEGQGYNEQFFGPGTRLTVL.

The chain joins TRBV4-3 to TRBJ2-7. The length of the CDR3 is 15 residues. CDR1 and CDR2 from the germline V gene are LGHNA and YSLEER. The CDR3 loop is CASSQEAPGVYEQYF.

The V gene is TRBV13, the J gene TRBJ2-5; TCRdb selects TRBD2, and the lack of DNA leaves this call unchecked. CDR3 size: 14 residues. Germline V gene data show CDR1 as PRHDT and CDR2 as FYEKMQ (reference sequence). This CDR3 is CASSVVGSTETQYF.

The chain's CDR3 is CASSLGTGETQYF. The V gene is TRBV5-6, the J gene TRBJ2-5; TCRdb returns TRBD1, unconfirmable since there is no DNA. Germline V CDR1 and CDR2: SGHDT, YYEEEE. The CDR3 length is 13 residues.

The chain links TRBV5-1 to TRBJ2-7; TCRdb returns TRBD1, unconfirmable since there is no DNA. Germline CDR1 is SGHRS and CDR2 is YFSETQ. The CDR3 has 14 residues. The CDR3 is CASSLEDRLYEQYF.

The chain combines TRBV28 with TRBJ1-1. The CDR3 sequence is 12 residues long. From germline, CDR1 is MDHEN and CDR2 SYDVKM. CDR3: CASSDLNTEAFF.

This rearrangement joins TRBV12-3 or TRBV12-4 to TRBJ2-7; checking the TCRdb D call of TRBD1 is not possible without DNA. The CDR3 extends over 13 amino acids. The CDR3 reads CASTFLGGYEQYF.

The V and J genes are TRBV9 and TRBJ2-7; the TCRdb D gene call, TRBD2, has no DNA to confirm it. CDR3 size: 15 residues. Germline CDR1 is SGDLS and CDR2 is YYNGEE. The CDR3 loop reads CASSVGVGAVYEQYF.

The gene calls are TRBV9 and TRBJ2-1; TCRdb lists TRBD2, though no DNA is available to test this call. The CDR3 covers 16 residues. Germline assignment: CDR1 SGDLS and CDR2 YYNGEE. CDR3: CASSPPGGREGSEQFF.

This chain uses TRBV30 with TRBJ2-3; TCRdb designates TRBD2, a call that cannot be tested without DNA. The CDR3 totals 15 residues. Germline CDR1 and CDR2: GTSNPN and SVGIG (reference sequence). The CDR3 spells CAWDPQAGVYDTQYF.